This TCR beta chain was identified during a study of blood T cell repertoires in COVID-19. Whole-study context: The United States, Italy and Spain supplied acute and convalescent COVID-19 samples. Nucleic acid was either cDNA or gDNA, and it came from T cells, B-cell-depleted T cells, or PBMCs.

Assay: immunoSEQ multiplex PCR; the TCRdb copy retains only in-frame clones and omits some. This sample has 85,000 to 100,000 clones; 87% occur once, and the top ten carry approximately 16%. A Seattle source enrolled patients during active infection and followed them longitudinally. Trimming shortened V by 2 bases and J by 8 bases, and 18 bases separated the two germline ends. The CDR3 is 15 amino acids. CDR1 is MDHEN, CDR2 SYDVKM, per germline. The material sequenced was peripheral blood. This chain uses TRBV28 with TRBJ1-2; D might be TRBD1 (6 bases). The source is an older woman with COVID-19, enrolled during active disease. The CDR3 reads CASSLVGGARRGYTF. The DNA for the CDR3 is TGTGCCAGCAGTTTAGTAGGGGGGGCGCGTAGAGGCTACACCTTC.